The TCR beta chain under discussion was sequenced for a study of T cells in tuberculosis. Confirmation came from sputum smear and/or culture positivity for M. tuberculosis. Germline V CDR1 and CDR2: SGHRS, YFSETQ. The CDR3 sequence is 13 residues long. V gave up 4 bases and J gave up 5 bases; unmatched junction bases: 5. The table came from immunoSEQ multiplex PCR; TCRdb's copy has only in-frame clones and leaves some out. Among around 10,000 clones listed, approximately 94% were seen once. The sequence came from an adult with tuberculosis. This sequence joins TRBV5-1 and TRBJ1-2; TRBD1 matches at 7 bases. Sequencing was performed on PBMCs. CDR3 protein: CASSPQQGYGYTF. CDR3 DNA: TGCGCCAGCAGCCCGCAACAGGGGTATGGCTACACCTTC.